This is a list of T cell receptor beta chains from one sample in a study of T cells after posttransplantation cyclophosphamide. The method was immunoSEQ multiplex PCR; TCRdb's version includes in-frame clones alone and lacks a portion of them. The sample lists 13,000 to 15,000 clones, roughly 71% seen once, with more than 0.95% in the top ten. Sequenced input: memory CD4+ T cells sorted from PBMCs. The receptors were gathered from a middle-aged man. Each CDR3 is given with its conserved first and last residue. D genes are given only for firm matches. Only part of the rows carry a size: once, few, many, or a class if the clone is expanded.

v_gene: TRBV30
d_gene: -
j_gene: TRBJ2-6
abundance: -
CDR3nt: TGTGCCTGGAGTGTGGCAACCTTCTCTGGGGCCAACGTCCTGACTTTC
CDR3aa: CAWSVATFSGANVLTF

v_gene: TRBV7-2
d_gene: TRBD1
j_gene: TRBJ1-3
abundance: -
CDR3nt: TGTGCCAGCAGCTTAGCGACAGGGCTTTCTGGAAACACCATATATTTT
CDR3aa: CASSLATGLSGNTIYF

v_gene: TRBV6-4
d_gene: TRBD2
j_gene: TRBJ2-1
abundance: -
CDR3nt: TGTGCCAGCAGCGACCAAGCGGGAGGCCTCAATGAGCAGTTCTTC
CDR3aa: CASSDQAGGLNEQFF

v_gene: TRBV2
d_gene: -
j_gene: TRBJ2-2
abundance: few
CDR3nt: TGTGCCAGCAGTGACCCCACTAAGTCCCGGGAGCTGTTTTTT
CDR3aa: CASSDPTKSRELFF

v_gene: TRBV11-1
d_gene: -
j_gene: TRBJ1-1
abundance: few
CDR3nt: TGTGCCAGCAGCTTAGGACGGGGGACTGAAGCTTTCTTT
CDR3aa: CASSLGRGTEAFF

v_gene: TRBV4-1
d_gene: -
j_gene: TRBJ1-2
abundance: few
CDR3nt: TGCGCCAGCAGCCTCACGACGGGGAACTATGGCTACACCTTC
CDR3aa: CASSLTTGNYGYTF

v_gene: TRBV7-6
d_gene: -
j_gene: TRBJ2-6
abundance: -
CDR3nt: TGTGCCAGCAGCTCACGGGGGTCTTCTGGGGCCAACGTCCTGACTTTC
CDR3aa: CASSSRGSSGANVLTF

v_gene: TRBV5-5
d_gene: TRBD1
j_gene: TRBJ1-1
abundance: few
CDR3nt: TGTGCCAGCAGCTTAACAGGGGGGAACACTGAAGCTTTCTTT
CDR3aa: CASSLTGGNTEAFF

v_gene: TRBV7-2
d_gene: -
j_gene: TRBJ1-2
abundance: -
CDR3nt: TGTGCCAGCAGCTTAGAACAGGGACCTCATGGCTACACCTTC
CDR3aa: CASSLEQGPHGYTF

v_gene: TRBV5-6
d_gene: -
j_gene: TRBJ1-6
abundance: once
CDR3nt: TGTGCCAGCAGCCCAGACGGGGGGAATTCACCCCTCCACTTT
CDR3aa: CASSPDGGNSPLHF

v_gene: TRBV7-3
d_gene: -
j_gene: TRBJ1-1
abundance: -
CDR3nt: TGTGCCAGCAGCCCCGCGGGGGTGTCCACTGAAGCTTTCTTT
CDR3aa: CASSPAGVSTEAFF

v_gene: TRBV11-3
d_gene: TRBD2
j_gene: TRBJ2-1
abundance: few
CDR3nt: TGTGCCAGCAGCTTTCTAGCGGGGGCTAACAATGAGCAGTTCTTC
CDR3aa: CASSFLAGANNEQFF

v_gene: TRBV27
d_gene: -
j_gene: TRBJ2-1
abundance: -
CDR3nt: TGTGCCAGCAGTTCGCACAGGAGAGGAAATAACAATGAGCAGTTCTTC
CDR3aa: CASSSHRRGNNNEQFF

v_gene: TRBV5-3
d_gene: TRBD1
j_gene: TRBJ1-4
abundance: few
CDR3nt: TGTGCCAGAAGCCGCCCGGACAGGGGGCAAAAACTGTTTTTT
CDR3aa: CARSRPDRGQKLFF

v_gene: TRBV6-5
d_gene: TRBD2
j_gene: TRBJ2-1
abundance: -
CDR3nt: TGTGCCAGCAGTGGAATGACGGGAGGGTCGCAGTTCTTC
CDR3aa: CASSGMTGGSQFF

v_gene: TRBV27
d_gene: -
j_gene: TRBJ2-6
abundance: -
CDR3nt: TGTGCCAGCAGTTTCCAGGGGTCGAACGGGGCCAACGTCCTGACTTTC
CDR3aa: CASSFQGSNGANVLTF

v_gene: TRBV2
d_gene: -
j_gene: TRBJ2-5
abundance: -
CDR3nt: TGTGCCAGCAGCGGACTACTAGAGACCCAGTACTTC
CDR3aa: CASSGLLETQYF

v_gene: TRBV27
d_gene: TRBD1
j_gene: TRBJ1-4
abundance: -
CDR3nt: TGTGCCAGCAGTTTCGCAGGGGGCGCAACTAATGAAAAACTGTTTTTT
CDR3aa: CASSFAGGATNEKLFF

v_gene: TRBV7-9
d_gene: -
j_gene: TRBJ2-1
abundance: -
CDR3nt: TGTGCCAGCAGATCGAGCGGCCTCAATGAGCAGTTCTTC
CDR3aa: CASRSSGLNEQFF

v_gene: TRBV7-8
d_gene: TRBD2
j_gene: TRBJ2-3
abundance: -
CDR3nt: TGTGCCAGCAGCTTAGCGCGGTTCGTAATCTCCAGCGGGAGGGTGAATACGCAGTATTTT
CDR3aa: CASSLARFVISSGRVNTQYF

v_gene: TRBV5-6
d_gene: TRBD2
j_gene: TRBJ2-3
abundance: -
CDR3nt: TGTGCCAGCAAGGGGGGTAGCGGGAGTACCCCGCAGTATTTT
CDR3aa: CASKGGSGSTPQYF

v_gene: TRBV5-1
d_gene: TRBD2
j_gene: TRBJ2-2
abundance: once
CDR3nt: TGCGCCAGCAGCACTTGGACTAGCGGGAGGCGAATAACCGGGGAGCTGTTTTTT
CDR3aa: CASSTWTSGRRITGELFF